This entry lists 21 T cell receptor beta chains sequenced from one sample in a study of glioma-infiltrating T cells after dendritic cell vaccination listed by TCRdb under 2016. The library was prepared using the immunoSEQ multiplex PCR assay. TCRdb retrieved this table from immuneACCESS and kept in-frame rearrangements only. Not all clones are present; in checked studies, unresolved V genes account for under half, and no reason is known for the remainder. The sample table holds more than 95,000 clones, of which about four fifths were seen once. About 12% of the sample is in the top ten clones. The specimen was blood, collected before dendritic cell vaccination. The receptors come from a human donor with glioblastoma.

The chain carries TRBV7-2 and TRBJ1-6, with a tentative D call TRBD1 (6 bases). The CDR3 sequence is 17 residues long. The ends were cut back, 4 bases at V and 4 bases at J, with 17 bases in the middle. Germline values: CDR1 SGHTA, CDR2 FQGNSA. The CDR3 sequence: CASSSSAEGGYNSPLHF. In DNA, the CDR3 is TGTGCCAGCAGCTCCAGCGCGGAAGGGGGTTATAATTCACCCCTCCACTTT.

The chain recombines TRBV30 with TRBJ2-5; a weak D match, TRBD1 (6 bases). This CDR3 is built from 16 residues. V lost 1 base to trimming and J lost 2 bases, with 17 bases between them. Germline CDR1 reads GTSNPN; CDR2 reads SVGIG (reference sequence). CDR3 region: CAWSAYPGQIQETQYF. The CDR3, as DNA: TGTGCCTGGAGTGCATATCCGGGACAAATTCAAGAGACCCAGTACTTC.

The chain has TRBV6-1 and TRBJ1-1; the D gene is possibly TRBD1 (6 bases). Per germline, CDR1 MNHNS and CDR2 SASEGT. This CDR3 spans 14 amino acids. Trimming took 8 bases from V and 0 from J, leaving 13 bases between them. CDR3 bases: TGTGCCAGCGACAGGACGAGGGTGAACACTGAAGCTTTCTTT. It is translated as CASDRTRVNTEAFF.

J is TRBJ1-1 and V is TRBV5-1, with 8 bases lining up with TRBD1. The CDR3 runs to 14 residues. V shed 3 bases, J shed 3 bases, and the junction held 4 bases outside the gene matches. Per germline, CDR1 SGHRS and CDR2 YFSETQ. The DNA of the CDR3 is TGCGCCAGCAGCTGGGGACAGGCGTACACTGAAGCTTTCTTT. Residues: CASSWGQAYTEAFF.

This sequence joins TRBV10-3 and TRBJ2-3, with 8 nucleotides matching TRBD1. The germline V gene encodes CDR1 ENHRY and CDR2 SYGVKD. V was clipped by 6 bases and J by 6 bases; unmatched bases: 8. The CDR3 extends over 14 amino acids. The CDR3 DNA reads as TGTGCCATCAGACCTGACAGGGGTGTGGATACGCAGTATTTT. Translating gives CAIRPDRGVDTQYF.

The J gene is TRBJ2-5, the V gene TRBV5-4, with D possibly matching TRBD2 (6 bases). The better agreement between TRBJ2-7 and the DNA end casts doubt on the J call. This CDR3 spans 14 amino acids. The germline V gene encodes CDR1 SGHNT and CDR2 YYREEE (reference sequence). DNA for the CDR3: TGTGCCAGCAGCTACCGGGACTCTTCCTACGAGCAGTACTTC. Translation gives CASSYRDSSYEQYF.

This clone was recorded only once. Other DNA sequences in this sample translate to the same CDR3. V gene TRBV19 combines with J gene TRBJ1-1; D remains unclear. Germline CDR1 and CDR2: LNHDA and SQIVND (reference sequence). Trimming left V 4 bases short and J 0 bases short, with 6 bases between. This CDR3 has 13 amino acids. The CDR3 reads CASSTSVNTEAFF. The CDR3 nucleotides read TGTGCCAGTAGTACATCAGTGAACACTGAAGCTTTCTTT.

The chain employs TRBV6-6 and TRBJ1-1; 10 bases are a match to TRBD1. This CDR3 has 13 amino acids. Germline V gene sequence: CDR1 MNHNY, CDR2 SVGAGI (reference sequence). The junction had 1 base not matched to a gene; V was cut back by 5 bases and J by 4 bases. DNA of the CDR3: TGTGCCAGCAGTCGGGACAGGGGCACTGAAGCTTTCTTT. It translates to CASSRDRGTEAFF.

With regard to this clone: One end of the junction does not line up with germline, which may come from a read error. Other nucleotide sequences from this sample produce the same CDR3. The chain carries TRBV7-7 and TRBJ2-5, with 8 bases aligning to TRBD2. The germline CDR1 and CDR2 sequences are SSHAT and FNYEAQ (reference sequence). This CDR3 has 16 residues. The CDR3 bases are TGTGCTAGCAGCTTAGCTCTATCGAGCGGGGGAGAGACCCAGTACTTC. Its translation is CASSLALSSGGETQYF.

CDR3 amino acids: CASSYTPKTGAYAFF. The DNA for the CDR3 is TGTGCCAGCAGCTACACCCCCAAGACAGGGGCTTATGCTTTCTTT. The rearrangement uses TRBV11-3 and TRBJ1-1; 8 bases match TRBD1. The trim removed 4 bases at V and 11 bases at J, leaving 15 bases unmatched. CDR3 length: 15 amino acids. Germline CDR1 and CDR2: SGHNT and YENEEA.

V gene TRBV5-6 combines with J gene TRBJ1-1, with D hard to call. Per germline, CDR1 SGHDT and CDR2 YYEEEE. CDR3 length equals 14 residues. V was trimmed by 5 bases and J by 0 bases, leaving 11 bases between them. For the CDR3, the DNA is TGTGCCAGCAGTAGGAGCCTGATGAACACTGAAGCTTTCTTT. This gives the protein CASSRSLMNTEAFF. Full variable domain (rest looked up from reference TRBV5-6 and TRBJ1-1): DAGVTQSPTHLIKTRGQQVTLRCSPKSGHDTVSWYQQALGQGPQFIFQYYEEEERQRGNFPDRFSGHQFPNYSSELNVNALLLGDSALYLCASSRSLMNTEAFFGQGTRLTVV.

The rearrangement uses TRBV29-1 and TRBJ2-1; a weak D match, TRBD2 (6 bases). The ends were cut back, 0 bases at V and 5 bases at J, with 8 bases in the middle. Germline V gene data show CDR1 as SQVTM and CDR2 as ANQGSEA. The CDR3 spans 13 residues. CDR3 loop: CSVEEGGDNEQFF. The CDR3 DNA follows: TGCAGCGTTGAAGAGGGGGGAGACAATGAGCAGTTCTTC.

The chain has TRBV11-3 and TRBJ1-1; TRBD1 agrees at 7 bases. Germline values: CDR1 SGHNT, CDR2 YENEEA. The CDR3 is made up of 17 amino acids. Trimming at V came to 5 bases and at J to 1 base, leaving 13 bases not matched to a gene. The CDR3 is CASSTSTGSGKNTEAFF. CDR3 in DNA: TGTGCCAGCAGCACCTCGACAGGGTCGGGAAAGAACACTGAAGCTTTCTTT.

This clone was seen a few times. This CDR3 reads CASSSRQGAFEKLFF. The CDR3 DNA is TGTGCCAGCAGTTCTCGACAGGGGGCTTTTGAAAAACTGTTTTTT. The chain couples TRBV6-5 to TRBJ1-4, with 10 bases identical to TRBD1. The germline V gene encodes CDR1 MNHEY and CDR2 SVGAGI. Trimming took 4 bases from V and 7 from J; bases not matched to a gene: 6. This CDR3 has 15 amino acids.

This clone was recorded a few times. The V call is TRBV7-8, the J call TRBJ1-6; maybe TRBD1 (5 bases). V was trimmed by 5 bases and J by 2 bases, leaving 22 bases between them. The CDR3 is 19 amino acids. The germline V gene encodes CDR1 SGHVS and CDR2 FQNEAQ. The CDR3 DNA follows: TGTGCCAGCAGCGACAGCCGCAACCCGAGAATCCCCTATAATTCACCCCTCCACTTT. It codes for CASSDSRNPRIPYNSPLHF.

This chain joins TRBV5-1 and TRBJ1-5; 8 nucleotides align to TRBD1. Germline CDR1 and CDR2: SGHRS and YFSETQ. Germline trimming cut 4 bases from V and 9 bases from J; bases unmatched to any gene: 3. The CDR3 is made up of 12 amino acids. CDR3 protein: CASSEGTGPQHF. The CDR3 bases are TGCGCCAGCAGCGAGGGGACAGGGCCCCAGCATTTT. Combining the CDR3 with reference TRBV5-1 and TRBJ1-5 gives the whole variable domain KAGVTQTPRYLIKTRGQQVTLSCSPISGHRSVSWYQQTPGQGLQFLFEYFSETQRNKGNFPGRFSGRQFSNSRSEMNVSTLELGDSALYLCASSEGTGPQHFGDGTRLSIL.

The CDR3, as DNA: TGTGCCAGCAGCTTGGAGGACAGTCGAACTGAAGCTTTCTTT. It translates to CASSLEDSRTEAFF. The chain recombines TRBV7-9 with TRBJ1-1; weak D call: TRBD1 (6 bases). The CDR3 covers 14 residues. Per the germline V gene, CDR1 is SEHNR and CDR2 is FQNEAQ (reference sequence). Trimming shortened V by 3 bases and J by 5 bases, and 13 bases separated the two germline ends.

V is TRBV29-1 and J is TRBJ2-1, with unresolved D. Germline V gives CDR1 SQVTM, CDR2 ANQGSEA. The CDR3 length is 14 residues. With 2 bases removed from V and 0 bases from J, the gap between germline ends came to 8 bases. The CDR3 region is CSVEPVSSYNEQFF. DNA for the CDR3: TGCAGCGTTGAACCGGTGAGCTCCTACAATGAGCAGTTCTTC.

V is TRBV5-1 and J is TRBJ1-1; 9 bases fit TRBD1. Germline loops: CDR1 SGHRS, CDR2 YFSETQ. This CDR3 has 16 amino acids. Trimming removed 0 bases from V and 1 base from J; junction bases left unmatched: 4. The CDR3 protein is CASSLGTGVKNTEAFF. The CDR3 nucleotides read TGCGCCAGCAGCTTGGGGACAGGGGTTAAGAACACTGAAGCTTTCTTT.

This chain's CDR3 is CASGLPDGGAYGYTF. CDR3 coding DNA: TGTGCTAGTGGTTTGCCGGATGGAGGGGCCTATGGCTACACCTTC. The V and J genes are TRBV12-5 and TRBJ1-2; weak D call: TRBD1 (5 bases). The V end was cut by 2 bases, the J end by 4 bases, with 14 bases between. The CDR3 has 15 residues. The germline V gene encodes CDR1 LGHNT and CDR2 FRNRAP.

The chain couples TRBV10-1 to TRBJ2-7, with D tentatively TRBD2 (6 bases). V lost 4 bases, J lost 2 bases, and 12 bases lay in between. This CDR3 region has 14 residues. The germline CDR1 and CDR2 sequences are WNHNN and SYGVQD (reference sequence). For the CDR3, the DNA is TGCGCCAGCAGTGGACTAGAATCCCCCTACGAGCAGTACTTC. Protein: CASSGLESPYEQYF.